These 12 T cell receptor beta chains came from one sample sequenced in a study of T cell repertoires in cytomegalovirus infection (dated by TCRdb to the late 2010s). The instrument was an Illumina HiSeq 1500. TCRdb itself trimmed the public reads at Q25 with fastp, ran MiXCR and retained productive beta chains. A single entry per CDR3 protein holds the most common genes and DNA from its merged rows. This sample gives approximately 630,000 distinct CDR3 sequences in total; about 24% of them show up just once. Together, the top ten hold 8% of the sample. The specimen was CD8+ T cells from PBMCs. The receptors here all came from a human donor in good health (CMV status not recorded). Some clones in this sample may be carry-over from other donors' samples.

This chain links TRBV28 with TRBJ2-3; TRBD2 might be the D (7 bases). Germline values: CDR1 MDHEN, CDR2 SYDVKM. The CDR3 is 17 residues long. V was pared by 5 bases and J by 1 base, with 19 bases between. CDR3 in amino acids: CASSLPRAGARTDTQYF. Written as DNA, the CDR3 is TGTGCCAGCAGTCTCCCCCGGGCGGGGGCCCGCACAGATACGCAGTATTTT.

A single count supports this clonotype. The chain joins TRBV2 to TRBJ1-2; perhaps TRBD1 as D (5 bases). This CDR3 is 15 amino acids long. CDR1 and CDR2 (germline): SNHLY, FYNNEI. V shed 6 bases and J shed 4 bases, with 18 bases lying between them. In DNA, the CDR3 is TGTGCCAGCAGAGCACCGGGACGCCAGACCTATGGCTACACCTTC. Its translation is CASRAPGRQTYGYTF.

On this clonotype: This may come from a read error, since a much larger clone is one base off. The chain carries TRBV28 and TRBJ1-1, with 8 bases fitting TRBD1. The germline CDR1 and CDR2 sequences are MDHEN and SYDVKM. The length of the CDR3 is 15 residues. CDR3 loop: CANSPRTGLNTEAFF. In DNA, the CDR3 is TGTGCCAACAGTCCCCGGACAGGGTTGAACACTGAAGCTTTCTTT. The complete variable domain, with remaining parts taken from reference TRBV28 and TRBJ1-1, reads DVKVTQSSRYLVKRTGEKVFLECVQDMDHENMFWYRQDPGLGLRLIYFSYDVKMKEKGDIPEGYSVSREKKERFSLILESASTNQTSMYLCANSPRTGLNTEAFFGQGTRLTVV.

Many counts were recorded for this clonotype. This CDR3 reads CASSLRTSGERSSTDTQYF. DNA of the CDR3: TGTGCCAGCAGCTTAAGGACTAGCGGCGAACGGTCTAGCACAGATACGCAGTATTTT. This chain connects TRBV7-8 to TRBJ2-3; 10 nucleotides agree with TRBD2. Germline values: CDR1 SGHVS, CDR2 FQNEAQ. After removal of 2 bases from V and 0 bases from J, the junction contained 11 bases not matched to a gene. This CDR3 spans 19 amino acids.

This clonotype was recorded many times. This chain uses TRBV7-8 with TRBJ1-5, with a possible D match to TRBD1 (5 bases). V lost 4 bases, J lost 7 bases, and 14 bases lay in between. Germline V CDR1 and CDR2: SGHVS, FQNEAQ. The CDR3 covers 14 residues. The CDR3: CASSSQGSEQPQHF. Written as DNA, the CDR3 is TGTGCCAGCAGCTCCCAGGGATCGGAGCAGCCCCAGCATTTT.

The rearrangement uses TRBV20-1 and TRBJ1-5, with D tentatively TRBD1 (5 bases). Trimming left V 0 bases short and J 2 bases short, with 17 bases between. Germline V CDR1 and CDR2: DFQATT, SNEGSKA (reference sequence). This CDR3 comprises 17 residues. CDR3 sequence (DNA): TGCAGTGCTAGAGATCCGGGCAGGGAGATTGGCAATCAGCCCCAGCATTTT. Encoded protein: CSARDPGREIGNQPQHF.

This chain connects TRBV4-2 to TRBJ1-1; 9 bases align to TRBD1. The CDR3 is 16 amino acids. From germline, CDR1 is LGHNA and CDR2 YNFKEQ. Germline trimming cut 8 bases from V and 5 bases from J; bases unmatched to any gene: 15. This chain's CDR3 is CASQSQGGQGGTEAFF. CDR3 bases: TGTGCCAGCCAAAGCCAAGGGGGACAGGGAGGAACTGAAGCTTTCTTT.

This clonotype was observed a handful of times. The genes are TRBV6-6 and TRBJ1-1; the D gene is possibly TRBD1 (5 bases). CDR3 length equals 13 residues. V dropped 4 bases and J dropped 5 bases, with 11 bases sitting between them. CDR1 and CDR2 from the germline V gene are MNHNY and SVGAGI (reference sequence). Here the CDR3 DNA reads TGTGCCAGCAGTTGGAGGGGTGATACTGAAGCTTTCTTT. As protein: CASSWRGDTEAFF.

This clonotype has ten or more counts. The chain recombines TRBV28 with TRBJ2-5, with D maybe TRBD2 (7 bases). The CDR3 is 17 amino acids. Trimming pared 4 bases from V and 5 bases from J, leaving 23 bases between. Germline CDR1 and CDR2: MDHEN and SYDVKM. CDR3 in amino acids: CASSSPSSRGGVETQYF. CDR3 nucleotide sequence: TGTGCCAGCAGTTCTCCCTCCTCGAGGGGGGGCGTGGAGACCCAGTACTTC.

This clonotype came up a few times. The chain couples TRBV5-6 to TRBJ2-6; D perhaps matches TRBD2 (6 bases). Trimming took 0 bases from V and 0 from J, leaving 13 bases between them. The CDR3 covers 18 residues. CDR1 SGHDT and CDR2 YYEEEE come from the germline V gene. CDR3 DNA: TGTGCCAGCAGCTTGGTCGGGGGTATCCTCTCTGGGGCCAACGTCCTGACTTTC. This translates into CASSLVGGILSGANVLTF.

This clonotype has ten or more counts. The V gene is TRBV7-9, the J gene TRBJ2-6; TRBD1 matches 8 bases. V gave up 5 bases and J gave up 2 bases; unmatched junction bases: 5. CDR1 is SEHNR, CDR2 FQNEAQ, per germline (reference sequence). CDR3 length: 16 amino acids. DNA for the CDR3: TGTGCCAGCAGCAAGACAGGGGAAACTGGGGCCAACGTCCTGACTTTC. This gives the protein CASSKTGETGANVLTF. Full variable domain (remainder filled in from reference TRBV7-9 and TRBJ2-6): DTGVSQNPRHKITKRGQNVTFRCDPISEHNRLYWYRQTLGQGPEFLTYFQNEAQLEKSRLLSDRFSAERPKGSFSTLEIQRTEQGDSAMYLCASSKTGETGANVLTFGAGSRLTVL.

The chain carries TRBV27 and TRBJ1-1, with a tentative D call TRBD1 (5 bases). Deletions cut 6 bases from V and 7 bases from J, with 12 bases between. Per germline, CDR1 MNHEY and CDR2 SMNVEV (reference sequence). The length of the CDR3 is 12 residues. The CDR3 reads CASRTGGNEAFF. CDR3 DNA: TGTGCCAGCAGAACGGGGGGGAATGAAGCTTTCTTT.